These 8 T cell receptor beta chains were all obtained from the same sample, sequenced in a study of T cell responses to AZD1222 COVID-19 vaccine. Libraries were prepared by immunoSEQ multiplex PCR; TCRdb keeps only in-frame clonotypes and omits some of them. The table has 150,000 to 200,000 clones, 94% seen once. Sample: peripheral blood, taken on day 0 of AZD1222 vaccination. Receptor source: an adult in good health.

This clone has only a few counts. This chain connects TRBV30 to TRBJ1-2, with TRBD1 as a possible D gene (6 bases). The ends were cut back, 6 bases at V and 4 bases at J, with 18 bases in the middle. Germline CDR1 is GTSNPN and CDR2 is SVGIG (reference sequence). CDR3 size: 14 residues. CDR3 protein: CACTRRGMGYGYTF. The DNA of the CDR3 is TGTGCCTGTACCCGGAGGGGGATGGGCTATGGCTACACCTTC. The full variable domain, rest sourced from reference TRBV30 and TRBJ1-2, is SQTIHQWPATLVQPVGSPLSLECTVEGTSNPNLYWYRQAAGRGLQLLFYSVGIGQISSEVPQNLSASRPQDRQFILSSKKLLLSDSGFYLCACTRRGMGYGYTFGSGTRLTVV.

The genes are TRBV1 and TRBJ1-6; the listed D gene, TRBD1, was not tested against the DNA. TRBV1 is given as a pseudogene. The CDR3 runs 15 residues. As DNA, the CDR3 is TGCACCAGCAGCCAAGATTACACAGTTAATTCACCCCTCCACTTT. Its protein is CTSSQDYTVNSPLHF.

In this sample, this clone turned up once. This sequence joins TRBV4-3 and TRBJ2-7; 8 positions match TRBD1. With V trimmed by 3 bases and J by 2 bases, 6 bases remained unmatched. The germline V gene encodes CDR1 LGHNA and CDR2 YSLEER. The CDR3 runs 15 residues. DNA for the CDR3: TGCGCCAGCAGCCAGGAAACAGGGGGGACCTACGAGCAGTACTTC. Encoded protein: CASSQETGGTYEQYF.

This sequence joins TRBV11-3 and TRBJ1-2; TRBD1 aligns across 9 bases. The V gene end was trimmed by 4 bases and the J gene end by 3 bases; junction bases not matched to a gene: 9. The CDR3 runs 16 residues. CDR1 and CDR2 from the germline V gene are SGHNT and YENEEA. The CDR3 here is CASSYGGQGVDYGYTF. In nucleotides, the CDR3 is TGTGCCAGCAGCTATGGGGGACAGGGTGTTGACTATGGCTACACCTTC.

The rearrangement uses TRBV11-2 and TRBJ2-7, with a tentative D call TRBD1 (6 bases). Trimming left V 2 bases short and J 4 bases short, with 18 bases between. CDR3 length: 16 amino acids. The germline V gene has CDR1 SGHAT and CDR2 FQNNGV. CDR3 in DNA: TGTGCCAGCAGCTTAACAGGGTCACCTTTTATGTACGAGCAGTACTTC. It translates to CASSLTGSPFMYEQYF.

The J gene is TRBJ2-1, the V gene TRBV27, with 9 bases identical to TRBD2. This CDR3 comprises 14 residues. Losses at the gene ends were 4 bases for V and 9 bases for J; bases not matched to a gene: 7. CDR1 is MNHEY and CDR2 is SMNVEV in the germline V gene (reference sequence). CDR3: CASSWIAGVIEQFF. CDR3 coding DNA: TGTGCCAGCAGTTGGATAGCGGGAGTAATTGAGCAGTTCTTC.

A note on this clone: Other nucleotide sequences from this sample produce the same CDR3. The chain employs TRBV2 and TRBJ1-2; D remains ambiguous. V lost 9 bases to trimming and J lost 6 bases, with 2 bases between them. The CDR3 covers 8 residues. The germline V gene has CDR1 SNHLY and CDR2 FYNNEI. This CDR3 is CASDGYTF. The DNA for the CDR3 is TGTGCCAGTGATGGCTACACCTTC.

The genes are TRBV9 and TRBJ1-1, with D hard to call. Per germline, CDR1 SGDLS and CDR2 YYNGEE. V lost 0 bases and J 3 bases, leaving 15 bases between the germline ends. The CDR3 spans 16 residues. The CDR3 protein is CASSVENGEGDTEAFF. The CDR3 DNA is TGTGCCAGCAGCGTAGAGAACGGGGAGGGAGACACTGAAGCTTTCTTT.